This TCR beta chain came from a study of cytomegalovirus exposure and HLA in healthy donors. Study-level results: Most sequenced TCRs were rare (though some public TCRs occurred in many donors). Indistinguishable V segments such as TRBV6-2 and TRBV6-3 were excluded. Later on, an analysis tied 15,000 to 20,000 TCR beta sequences to HLA alleles at 0.05 false discovery rate.

A multiplex PCR was run with 60 Vbeta primers and 13 Jbeta primers. Clones were sequenced by immunoSEQ multiplex PCR, and TCRdb holds only the in-frame ones, with some missing. The sample consists of around 200,000 clones, 80% of them appearing once. The V end lost 0 bases, the J end lost 2 bases, and 8 bases lay between the germline ends. CDR1 is SGHRS, CDR2 YFSETQ, per germline. CDR3 length: 15 residues. With respect to this clone: Its antigen remains unknown.

Sequencing used PBMCs. This rearrangement joins TRBV5-1 to TRBJ2-2, with D possibly TRBD1 on 5 matching bases. The origin of this receptor is a boy between 5 and 17 years old in good health and CMV-seronegative. CDR3 coding DNA: TGCGCCAGCAGCTTGGGACAGACCAACACCGGGGAGCTGTTTTTT. As protein: CASSLGQTNTGELFF. The full variable domain, in which reference TRBV5-1 and TRBJ2-2 provide the parts outside the CDR3, is KAGVTQTPRYLIKTRGQQVTLSCSPISGHRSVSWYQQTPGQGLQFLFEYFSETQRNKGNFPGRFSGRQFSNSRSEMNVSTLELGDSALYLCASSLGQTNTGELFFGEGSRLTVL.